These T cell receptor beta chains were read from a single sample in a study of early T cells in non-severe SARS-CoV-2 infection. Using its own MiXCR run on the 5' RACE reads, TCRdb lists one record per CDR3 protein. The sample lists more than 70,000 distinct CDR3 sequences; roughly an eighth were seen once. The sample was whole blood. The receptors stem from an adult who was a healthcare worker with PCR-confirmed SARS-CoV-2 infection or an uninfected control (not recorded which). CDR3s include the opening cysteine and the closing phenylalanine or tryptophan. Fields, in order: J gene, clone size, CDR3 length, V gene, D gene, CDR3 DNA, CDR3 protein. A D gene is named only where the DNA matches it firmly. Clone size is stated in some rows and not others, as once, few, many or a class when expanded.

TRBJ2-3 - 17 TRBV9 - TGTGCCAGCAGCGTAGATTCAGGGCGAGGACCCACAGATACGCAGTATTTT CASSVDSGRGPTDTQYF
TRBJ2-2 - 11 TRBV6-2/TRBV6-3 - TGTGCCAGCACCCTAGCCGGGGAGCTGTTTTTT CASTLAGELFF
TRBJ2-1 many 16 TRBV3-1 TRBD2 TGTGCCAGCAGCCAAGATGCAAGCGGGGGCACCAATGAGCAGTTCTTC CASSQDASGGTNEQFF
TRBJ2-1 - 14 TRBV6-4 - TGTGCCGGCAGCCCCGGGGGGCCATCGGATGAGCAGTTCTTC CAGSPGGPSDEQFF
TRBJ2-2 - 14 TRBV3-1 - TGTGCCAGCAGCCAAGATATTGTTCCCGGGGAGCTGTTTTTT CASSQDIVPGELFF
TRBJ2-2 - 12 TRBV29-1 - TGCAGCGTTGTCTGGGAAACCGGGGAGCTGTTTTTT CSVVWETGELFF
TRBJ2-1 - 15 TRBV18 TRBD2 TGTGCCAGCTCACCCGGACTAGCGGGGACTAATGAGCAGTTCTTC CASSPGLAGTNEQFF
TRBJ1-1 many 14 TRBV10-3 TRBD1 TGTGCCATCTGCGACCGGGACAGGAATTCTGAAGCTTTCTTT CAICDRDRNSEAFF
TRBJ1-2 many 16 TRBV7-9 TRBD1 TGTGCCAGCAGCTTCCCGGACAGGGGGGTCTCTTATGGCTACACCTTC CASSFPDRGVSYGYTF
TRBJ1-1 many 14 TRBV9 - TGTGCCAGCAGCGTAGGGGTGGCGGGTACTGAAGCTTTCTTT CASSVGVAGTEAFF
TRBJ2-7 few 13 TRBV29-1 TRBD1 TGCAGCGGGGTGGGACAGGGAACCTACGAGCAGTACTTC CSGVGQGTYEQYF
TRBJ2-7 few 13 TRBV10-2 - TGCGCCAGCACCGGGACCAAAGAAGGCGAGCAGTACTTC CASTGTKEGEQYF
TRBJ2-5 many 15 TRBV28 - TGTGCCAGCAGTTTATGGACTCTGAGTCAGGAGACCCAGTACTTC CASSLWTLSQETQYF
TRBJ1-2 - 14 TRBV20-1 - TGCAGTGCTAGTCCTGGGCTTAGGGACTATGGCTACACCTTC CSASPGLRDYGYTF
TRBJ2-7 - 16 TRBV5-1 TRBD2 TGCGCCAGCAGCTTTTGGGTGACGGGGGGCTCCTACGAGCAGTACTTC CASSFWVTGGSYEQYF
TRBJ1-2 many 13 TRBV6-1 TRBD1 TGTGCCAGCAGTGAGGACAGGGTGAACGGCTACACCTTC CASSEDRVNGYTF
TRBJ1-3 many 13 TRBV21-1 - TGTGCCAGCACCAAGGAGAAGTCGGACACCATATATTTT CASTKEKSDTIYF
TRBJ2-1 few 13 TRBV18 - TGTGCCAGCTCACCGGGACGGGACAATGAGCAGTTCTTC CASSPGRDNEQFF
TRBJ1-2 - 13 TRBV18 - TGTGCCAGCCTTGGGCAACCTAACTATGGCTACACCTTC CASLGQPNYGYTF
TRBJ2-1 many 12 TRBV6-5 - TGTGCCAGCAGTACCTTAAACAATGAGCAGTTCTTC CASSTLNNEQFF
TRBJ1-1 - 15 TRBV2 TRBD1 TGTGCCAGCTCCGGCTCCAGGGGGTGGTACACTGAAGCTTTCTTT CASSGSRGWYTEAFF
TRBJ2-7 - 13 TRBV3-1 - TGTGCCAGCAGCCAGGCAGATGGTGGCGAGCAGTACTTC CASSQADGGEQYF
TRBJ1-1 few 17 TRBV3-1 - TGTGCCAGCAGCCAGTCCTTCCAAGGGGCGTCCTGGACTGAAGCTTTCTTT CASSQSFQGASWTEAFF
TRBJ2-5 many 13 TRBV12-3/TRBV12-4 - TGTGCCAGCAGTTATGGGGGGGCGGAGACCCAGTACTTC CASSYGGAETQYF
TRBJ1-6 - 14 TRBV9 - TGTGCCAGCAGCGTTGGGCGCCCAGCCTCACCCCTCCACTTT CASSVGRPASPLHF
TRBJ2-7 - 16 TRBV6-5 TRBD1 TGTGCCAGCAGTTACGGAATAAGACAGGGGGCACTCGAGCAGTACTTC CASSYGIRQGALEQYF
TRBJ2-4 few 14 TRBV12-3/TRBV12-4 - TGTGCCAGCACAGCCCCACGAGACAGGTTTATTCAGTACTTC CASTAPRDRFIQYF
TRBJ2-1 many 15 TRBV5-5 TRBD2 TGTGCCAGCAGCTCCCCTAGCGGGGCGAGTTATGAGCAGTTCTTC CASSSPSGASYEQFF
TRBJ2-3 - 14 TRBV12-3/TRBV12-4 TRBD1 TGTGCCAGCACGGGACAGCTTTTCACAGATACGCAGTATTTT CASTGQLFTDTQYF
TRBJ2-7 few 15 TRBV27 - TGTGCCAGCAGCCCCGACAGTAGGAGATCTCTAGAGCAGTACTTC CASSPDSRRSLEQYF
TRBJ2-7 - 13 TRBV12-3/TRBV12-4 - TGTGCCAGCAGTGGGACGGTACCCTACGAGCAGTACTTC CASSGTVPYEQYF
TRBJ2-1 few 15 TRBV5-1 TRBD2 TGCGCCAGCAGCTTGAACCCGGGAGCGGGGGATGAGCAGTTCTTC CASSLNPGAGDEQFF
TRBJ2-3 once 11 TRBV28 - TGTGCCAGCAGGAGCACAGATACGCAGTATTTT CASRSTDTQYF
TRBJ1-1 many 13 TRBV12-3/TRBV12-4 - TGTGCCAGCCGCCTGTCGGCGAACACTGAAGCTTTCTTT CASRLSANTEAFF
TRBJ1-1 - 13 TRBV12-3/TRBV12-4 - TGTGCCAGCAGCCCCAAAGGTGGCACTGAAGCCTTCTTT CASSPKGGTEAFF
TRBJ1-6 once 11 TRBV27 - TGTGCCCCCCGGCTGAATTCACCCCTCCACTTT CAPRLNSPLHF
TRBJ2-3 many 12 TRBV20-1 TRBD1 TGCAGGGGGGACAGGCCCACAGATACGCAGTATTTT CRGDRPTDTQYF
TRBJ2-5 few 14 TRBV5-1 - TGCGCCAGCAGCCCTGAGACCAGGGAGGAGACCCAGTACTTC CASSPETREETQYF
TRBJ1-2 few 12 TRBV12-3/TRBV12-4 - TGTGCCAGCAGCCTCCCGGGGGCTGGCTACACCTTC CASSLPGAGYTF
TRBJ2-7 - 15 TRBV7-9 TRBD1 TGTGCCAGCAGCTTAGGGATAGGGACAGACTACGAGCAGTACTTC CASSLGIGTDYEQYF
TRBJ1-1 - 14 TRBV29-1 - TGCAGCGTTGTTGTTAGCTCGGTAAACACTGAAGCTTTCTTT CSVVVSSVNTEAFF
TRBJ1-1 few 21 TRBV6-6 - TGTGCCAGCAGTTACGACGGGGGGTTCCCAACTAGCTTTTCTCTCCACACTGAAGCTTTCTTT CASSYDGGFPTSFSLHTEAFF
TRBJ1-2 - 17 TRBV5-1 TRBD1 TGCGCCAGCAGCTTTACGTCCGGGACAGGAGTCCACTATGGCTACACCTTC CASSFTSGTGVHYGYTF
TRBJ1-1 - 12 TRBV29-1 - TGCAGCGTTCAGAGTGCGGGAACTGAAGCTTTCTTT CSVQSAGTEAFF
TRBJ1-4 - 14 TRBV12-3/TRBV12-4 - TGTGCCAGCTCCGAGGTGGGAAGTGGTGAAAAACTGTTTTTT CASSEVGSGEKLFF
TRBJ2-5 few 14 TRBV5-1 TRBD2 TGCGCCAGCAGCCTAATTAGCGGGGAAGAGACCCAGTACTTC CASSLISGEETQYF
TRBJ2-1 many 14 TRBV11-3 - TGTGCCAGCAGCTTAGGCGCGGGTAACAATGAGCAGTTCTTC CASSLGAGNNEQFF
TRBJ2-7 few 15 TRBV19 TRBD1 TGTGCCAGTAGCCTCGCGGGACAGGGTTCCTACGAGCAGTACTTC CASSLAGQGSYEQYF
TRBJ1-5 - 16 TRBV20-1 - TGCAGTGCAGAGCAAGGTGGACAGAATAGCAATCAGCCCCAGCATTTT CSAEQGGQNSNQPQHF
TRBJ1-2 - 15 TRBV12-3/TRBV12-4 - TGTGCCAGCAGTCCTTTTTTGAGGGCGGGAGGTGGCTACACCTTC CASSPFLRAGGGYTF
TRBJ1-1 - 14 TRBV30 - TGTGCCTGGAGTGTACCCAGCTTGAACACTGAAGCTTTCTTT CAWSVPSLNTEAFF
TRBJ2-7 - 14 TRBV28 TRBD1 TGTGCCAGCAGCGGGGACAGGGAAAGGGACGAGCAGTACTTC CASSGDRERDEQYF
TRBJ2-7 many 15 TRBV29-1 TRBD1 TGCAGCGTTGAAGTTCGAGAAACAGGGGAATACGAGCAGTACTTC CSVEVRETGEYEQYF
TRBJ2-1 few 20 TRBV7-2 - TGTGCCAGCAGCTCCACGCCACTAGAAAATACTCCAAGCTCCTACAATGAGCAGTTCTTC CASSSTPLENTPSSYNEQFF
TRBJ2-6 - 17 TRBV6-1 - TGTGCCAGCAAAGCTCCCCTGGACGGGCCTGGGGCCAACGTCCTGACTTTC CASKAPLDGPGANVLTF